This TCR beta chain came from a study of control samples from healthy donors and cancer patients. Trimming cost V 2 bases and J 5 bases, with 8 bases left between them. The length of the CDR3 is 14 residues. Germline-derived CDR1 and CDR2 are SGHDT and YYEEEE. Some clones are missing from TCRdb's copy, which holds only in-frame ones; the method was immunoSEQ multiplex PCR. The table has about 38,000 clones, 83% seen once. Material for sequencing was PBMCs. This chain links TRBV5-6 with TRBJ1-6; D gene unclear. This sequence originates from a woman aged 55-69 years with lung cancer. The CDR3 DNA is TGTGCCAGCAGCTTAGAAAGAAATAATTCACCCCTCCACTTT. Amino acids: CASSLERNNSPLHF. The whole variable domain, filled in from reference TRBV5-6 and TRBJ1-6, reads DAGVTQSPTHLIKTRGQQVTLRCSPKSGHDTVSWYQQALGQGPQFIFQYYEEEERQRGNFPDRFSGHQFPNYSSELNVNALLLGDSALYLCASSLERNNSPLHFGNGTRLTVT.